The clone carrying this T cell receptor (beta chain) was detected ten times or more. Its antigen remains unknown. The junction and the germline gene differ at one end; a read error may be behind it. There are 16 residues in the CDR3. Germline loops: CDR1 SSHAT, CDR2 FNYEAQ (reference sequence). This entry is derived from a study of T-cell reconstitution after alpha-beta-depleted transplantation in children. Notes on the study in general: The study reportedly traced alpha-beta T cells about two months after transplant to several hundred expanded graft clones. Newly produced T cells mostly provided counts and TCRbeta diversity after one year, as hyperexpanded clones declined.

Researchers prepared the TCRbeta library using unique molecular identifiers, the study reports. TCRdb independently ran MiXCR on the PCR reads; one entry per CDR3 protein. The sample has over 450,000 distinct CDR3 sequences, approximately 10% seen once. Sequences were derived from PBMCs, sampled before TCRalphabeta/CD19-depleted stem cell transplant. The origin of this receptor is a child aged 2-15 years with inherited bone marrow failure, due to receive a stem cell transplant. The rearrangement joins TRBV7-7 to TRBJ2-1, with D possibly TRBD2 on 6 matching bases. This CDR3 is CASSFRPGSSYNEQFF. CDR3 coding DNA: TGTGCTAGCAGCTTCCGCCCCGGGAGCTCCTACAATGAGCAGTTCTTC.